The subject of this entry is one T cell receptor (beta chain). The antigen is unknown. Prior to sequencing, the ViraFEST assay stimulated PBMC with viral peptide pools, which expanded the antigen-specific CD4+ T cells. The authors isolated CD4+ T cells after around 10 days of culture. Vaccinated recipients, who were negative for nucleocapsid antibodies, had no history of SARS-CoV-2 infection. Cultivation was performed at two million PBMC per well with 9 to 10 IU/ml IL-2 and about 9.2 ug/ml peptides added. The record originates from a study of vaccination effects on CD4 cells after COVID-19. Whole-study results and caveats: Limitations: small convalescent group and missing early post-infection timepoints. Late post-vaccination samples showed marked contraction of infection- and vaccine-induced clones. Nearly all vaccine-induced clones in healthy recipients recognized only SARS-CoV-2.

Germline loops: CDR1 SNHLY, CDR2 FYNNEI. V lost 5 bases and J 5 bases, leaving 12 bases between the germline ends. The CDR3 is made up of 14 amino acids. The repertoire was sequenced with immunoSEQ multiplex PCR; TCRdb's copy has only in-frame clones and lacks some. The sample consists of 65,000 to 90,000 clones, 60% to 75% of them appearing once. The TCR sequence derives from a human donor who received a COVID-19 vaccine. This chain connects TRBV2 to TRBJ1-4; D is possibly TRBD1 (5 bases). Sequenced material: CD4+ T cells from PBMCs cultured with HCoV-NL63 spike peptides, taken before COVID-19 vaccination. The CDR3 loop reads CASSTARGNEKLFF. In nucleotides, the CDR3 is TGTGCCAGCAGTACTGCGAGGGGAAATGAAAAACTGTTTTTT. Together with reference TRBV2 and TRBJ1-4, the CDR3 gives the full variable domain: EPEVTQTPSHQVTQMGQEVILRCVPISNHLYFYWYRQILGQKVEFLVSFYNNEISEKSEIFDDQFSVERPDGSNFTLKIRSTKLEDSAMYFCASSTARGNEKLFFGSGTQLSVL.